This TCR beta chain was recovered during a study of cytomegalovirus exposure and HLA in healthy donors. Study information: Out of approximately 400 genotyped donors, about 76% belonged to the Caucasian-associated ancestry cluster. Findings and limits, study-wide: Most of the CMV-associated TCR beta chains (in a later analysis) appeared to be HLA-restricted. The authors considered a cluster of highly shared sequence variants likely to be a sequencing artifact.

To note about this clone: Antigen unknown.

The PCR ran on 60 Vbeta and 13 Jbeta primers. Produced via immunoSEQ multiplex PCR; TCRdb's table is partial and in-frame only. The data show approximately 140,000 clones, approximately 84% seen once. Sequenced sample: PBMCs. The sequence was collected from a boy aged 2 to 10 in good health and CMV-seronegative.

The CDR3: CASSWKGVYNEQFF. The CDR3 DNA reads as TGTGCCAGTAGTTGGAAGGGGGTCTACAATGAGCAGTTCTTC. The gene calls are TRBV19 and TRBJ2-1; weak D call: TRBD1 (6 bases). Trimming removed 5 bases from V and 3 bases from J, with 11 bases in between. Germline-derived CDR1 and CDR2 are LNHDA and SQIVND (reference sequence). The CDR3 extends over 14 amino acids.